This record covers a single T cell receptor beta chain. This clonotype was detected ten times or more. The antigen it binds to is not known. No qualities accompany the bases; no much larger clone lies one base away. The data belong to a study of neurological immune-mediated disorders (dated by TCRdb to the late 2010s). General notes on the study: Among the roughly 35 multiple sclerosis patients, approximately 30 had relapsing-remitting MS and 3 had secondary progressive MS. Peripheral blood TCR-beta repertoires from patients with HTLV-I-associated myelopathy (HAM/TSP), patients with multiple sclerosis, and healthy controls were compared in the study using UMI-based sequencing. The roughly 99 TCR-beta libraries covered PBMC samples along with longitudinal samples, technical triplicates, and paired sorted CD4+ and CD8+ T-cell subsets. Of the roughly 71 subjects in the cohort, some 15 were HAM/TSP patients, 34 were multiple sclerosis patients, and some 20 were healthy controls. Study-wide conclusions, independent of this receptor: Across subjects, expanded clones never shared an identical CDR3 amino acid sequence, which suggests that the TCR-beta repertoires in every group were private. Repertoires from 18 of 34 MS patients were grouped by phylogenetic analysis into a cluster of related CDR3 sequences, suggesting a possible repertoire-level signature. TCR clonal expansion was greatest in HAM/TSP patients and smallest in MS patients, who ranked below even healthy controls. No clinical or MRI features were associated with the MS cluster, and the authors said that larger cohorts are needed.

cDNA was synthesized by template-switch 5'RACE using a primer with a 10-nucleotide random unique molecular identifier that tagged each TCR transcript. Every sequencing run covered 15-18 subjects and yielded more than 200 million TCR-beta sequences. The RNeasy kit was used to extract total RNA. The KAPA Real-time Library Amplification kit was used to amplify TCR-beta VDJ regions with primers for the TCR constant region and the 5'RACE anchor. Sample indexes and Illumina adaptors were added in a first PCR, after which library yield was increased in a second PCR. After purification with Ampure beads, the TCR product of roughly 650 bp was size-selected on a 2% E-gel SizeSelection system. Before pooling, library quality was assessed on a Bioanalyzer, concentration was determined with Qubit, and library quantification was performed with the Kapa Library Quantification kit. Libraries were sequenced paired-end 2 x 150 bp on an Illumina HiSeq 2500. To increase sequence diversity, about 23-30% phiX was spiked into each library pool. On the study's bioinformatics: The quality-filtered reads were processed with the UMI-based MiGEC pipeline, whose error correction step removed more than 80% of the raw TCR sequences. VDJ genes were aligned to IMGT germline references, and each clonotype was defined by a unique CDR3 amino acid sequence together with V-J genes. VDJtools evaluated clonal expansion, Shannon diversity and CDR3 relatedness (CalcPairwiseDistances, ClusterSamples); CLCbio workbench built phylogenetic trees. Expanded clones were defined as having at least 8 unique UMIs, based on coefficient-of-variation modelling across technical triplicates. TCRdb redid the processing of the public reads, applying fastp at Q25 and MiXCR, and retained in-frame beta chains. Under each unique CDR3 protein, matching rows form one entry showing the most common genes and DNA. The authors' filters were not applied to this entry. Counted in this sample were more than 50,000 distinct CDR3 sequences; around 5% of them appeared once. The top ten clonotypes cover roughly 2.8% of the sample.

Unsorted PBMC libraries were generated from 2 million PBMCs stored in RNAlater at -80 °C until RNA extraction. The multiple sclerosis patients were enrolled in a US clinical protocol that evaluated disease progression with magnetic resonance imaging. Peripheral blood was subjected to Ficoll-Hypaque density gradient centrifugation to isolate PBMCs, which were then cryopreserved in liquid nitrogen. The TCR comes from a woman aged 25 to 39 with multiple sclerosis. Sequencing used PBMCs.

Read as DNA, the sequence is TGCAGTGCGCAACAGGGGACTGAAGCTTTCTTT. It encodes CSAQQGTEAFF. This receptor chain uses TRBV20-1 and TRBJ1-1, and TRBD1 aligns with 7 junction nucleotides. The CDR3, cysteine through phenylalanine, is 11 amino acids long. The kept DNA is CDR3 alone, 33 bases in frame from the first base. CDR1 and CDR2 (DFQATT, SNEGSKA) derive from the germline V gene (reference sequence). V is cut back by 6 bases and J by 5 bases, with 3 bases in the junction unmatched.